What follows is one T cell receptor beta chain and its context. Between the trimmed V and J ends, which lost 6 bases and 6 bases, there was a span of 17 bases. Germline-derived CDR1 and CDR2 are KGHSH and LQKENI. CDR3 size: 14 residues. The authors' processing: Estimation of nucleated cell counts relied on the amplification of reference gene primers. Produced via immunoSEQ multiplex PCR; TCRdb's table is partial and in-frame only. From that table come the V and J calls and clone size; the DNA was used to work out D and trimming. Among 130,000 to 150,000 clones, approximately 86% were seen once, and the ten largest hold approximately 2.7%. These data originate in a study of blood T cell repertoires in COVID-19. For the study at large: From the United States, Italy and Spain came samples of acute and convalescent COVID-19.

The rearrangement uses TRBV18 and TRBJ1-2, with D possibly being TRBD1 (6 bases). The sample taken for sequencing was peripheral blood. This clonotype was sampled from a woman aged 40 to 55 with active or convalescent COVID-19. CDR3 protein: CASSPPGHPDGYTF. Here the CDR3 DNA reads TGTGCCAGCTCGCCTCCGGGACACCCTGATGGCTACACCTTC. Looking up the rest from reference TRBV18 and TRBJ1-2 gives the full variable domain: NAGVMQNPRHLVRRRGQEARLRCSPMKGHSHVYWYRQLPEEGLKFMVYLQKENIIDESGMPKERFSAEFPKEGPSILRIQQVVRGDSAAYFCASSPPGHPDGYTFGSGTRLTVV.